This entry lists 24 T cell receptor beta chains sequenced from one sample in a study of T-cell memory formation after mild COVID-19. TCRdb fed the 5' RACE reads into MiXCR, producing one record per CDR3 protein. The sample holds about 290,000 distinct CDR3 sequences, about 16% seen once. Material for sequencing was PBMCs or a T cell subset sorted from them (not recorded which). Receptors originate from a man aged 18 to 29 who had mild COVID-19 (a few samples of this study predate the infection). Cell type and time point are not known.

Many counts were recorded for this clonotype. CDR3 sequence: CASSPVGGAANEQFF. The DNA for the CDR3 is TGTGCCAGCAGTCCCGTGGGGGGGGCGGCGAATGAGCAGTTCTTC. The rearrangement joins TRBV12-3 or TRBV12-4 to TRBJ2-1; possibly TRBD2 for D (7 bases). The V and J ends lost 5 bases and 7 bases respectively, with 18 bases between them. There are 15 residues in the CDR3.

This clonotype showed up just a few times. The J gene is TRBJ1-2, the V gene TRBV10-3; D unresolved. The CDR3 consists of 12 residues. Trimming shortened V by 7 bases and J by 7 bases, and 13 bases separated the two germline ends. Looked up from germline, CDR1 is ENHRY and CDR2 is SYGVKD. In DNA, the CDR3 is TGTGCCATCACGGTCGGCGCCGGTGGCTACACCTTC. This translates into CAITVGAGGYTF.

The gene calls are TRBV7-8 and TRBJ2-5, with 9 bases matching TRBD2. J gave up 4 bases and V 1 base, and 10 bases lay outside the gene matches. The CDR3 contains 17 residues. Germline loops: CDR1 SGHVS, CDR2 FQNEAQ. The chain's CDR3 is CASSLERLAAGRETQYF. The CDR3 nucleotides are TGTGCCAGCAGCTTAGAAAGACTAGCGGCAGGAAGAGAGACCCAGTACTTC.

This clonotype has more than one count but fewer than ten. The CDR3 spells CASSPDRLGTQYF. The DNA for the CDR3 is TGTGCCAGCAGCCCCGACAGGCTCGGAACCCAGTACTTC. The rearrangement links TRBV11-1 to TRBJ2-5; D perhaps matches TRBD1 (6 bases). This CDR3 is built from 13 residues. The V gene lost 5 bases and the J gene lost 8 bases, with 15 bases spanning the gap. Germline V gives CDR1 SGHAT, CDR2 FQDESV (reference sequence).

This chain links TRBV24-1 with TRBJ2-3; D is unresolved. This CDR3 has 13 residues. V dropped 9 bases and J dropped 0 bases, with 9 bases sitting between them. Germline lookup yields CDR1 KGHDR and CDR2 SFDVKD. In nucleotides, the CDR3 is TGTGCCACCGCCCGTGGAAGCACAGATACGCAGTATTTT. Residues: CATARGSTDTQYF.

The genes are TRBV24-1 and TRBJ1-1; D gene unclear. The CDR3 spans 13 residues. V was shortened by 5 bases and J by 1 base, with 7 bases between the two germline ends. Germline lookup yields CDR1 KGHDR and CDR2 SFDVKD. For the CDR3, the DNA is TGTGCCACCAGTGGGTCGGGGAACACTGAAGCTTTCTTT. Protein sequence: CATSGSGNTEAFF.

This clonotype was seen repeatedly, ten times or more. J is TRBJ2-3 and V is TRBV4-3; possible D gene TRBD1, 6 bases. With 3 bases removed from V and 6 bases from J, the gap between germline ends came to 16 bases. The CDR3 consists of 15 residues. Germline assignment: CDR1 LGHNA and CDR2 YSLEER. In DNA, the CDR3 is TGCGCCAGCAGCCAGGAAACAGGGCGGGCGGATACGCAGTATTTT. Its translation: CASSQETGRADTQYF.

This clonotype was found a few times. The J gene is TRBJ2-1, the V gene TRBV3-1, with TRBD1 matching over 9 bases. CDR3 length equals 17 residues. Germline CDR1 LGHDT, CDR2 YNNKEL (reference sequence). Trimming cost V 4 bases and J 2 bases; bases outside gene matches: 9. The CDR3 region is CASSLTPGTGPYNEQFF. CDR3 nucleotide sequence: TGTGCCAGCAGCCTTACTCCCGGGACAGGGCCCTACAATGAGCAGTTCTTC.

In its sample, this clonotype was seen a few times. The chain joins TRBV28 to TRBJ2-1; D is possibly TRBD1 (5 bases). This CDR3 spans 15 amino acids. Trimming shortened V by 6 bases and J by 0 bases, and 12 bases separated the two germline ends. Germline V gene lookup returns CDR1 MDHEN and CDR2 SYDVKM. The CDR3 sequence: CASSSQAYSYNEQFF. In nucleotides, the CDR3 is TGTGCCAGCAGCTCACAGGCGTACTCCTACAATGAGCAGTTCTTC.

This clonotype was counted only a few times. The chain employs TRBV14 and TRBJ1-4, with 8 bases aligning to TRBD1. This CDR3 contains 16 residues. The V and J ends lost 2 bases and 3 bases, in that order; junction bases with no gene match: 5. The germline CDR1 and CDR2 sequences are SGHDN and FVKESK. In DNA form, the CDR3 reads TGTGCCAGCAGCCAATTACCGGGACAGGCTAATGAAAAACTGTTTTTT. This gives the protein CASSQLPGQANEKLFF.

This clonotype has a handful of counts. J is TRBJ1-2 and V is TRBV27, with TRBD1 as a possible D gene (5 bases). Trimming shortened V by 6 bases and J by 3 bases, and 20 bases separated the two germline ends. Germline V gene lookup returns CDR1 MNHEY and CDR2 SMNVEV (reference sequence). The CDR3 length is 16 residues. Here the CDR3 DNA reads TGTGCCAGCAGCCCGGGGGTAGGAGGGCAGCACTATGGCTACACCTTC. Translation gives CASSPGVGGQHYGYTF.

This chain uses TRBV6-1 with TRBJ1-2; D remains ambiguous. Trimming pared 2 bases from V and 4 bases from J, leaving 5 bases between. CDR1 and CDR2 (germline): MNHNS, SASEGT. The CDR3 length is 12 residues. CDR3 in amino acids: CASSEQRYGYTF. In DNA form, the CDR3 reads TGTGCCAGCAGTGAACAGCGCTATGGCTACACCTTC.

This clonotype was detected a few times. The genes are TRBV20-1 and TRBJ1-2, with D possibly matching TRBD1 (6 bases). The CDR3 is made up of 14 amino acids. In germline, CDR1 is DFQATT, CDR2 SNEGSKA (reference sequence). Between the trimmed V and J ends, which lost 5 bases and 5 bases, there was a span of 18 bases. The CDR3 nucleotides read TGCAGTGCTGGGGACCCGCGGAGGGGGTATGGCTACACCTTC. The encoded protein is CSAGDPRRGYGYTF.

The CDR3 is CASSLGGALSDTQYF. DNA of the CDR3: TGTGCCAGCAGCTTAGGGGGGGCCCTATCAGATACGCAGTATTTT. This chain uses TRBV7-9 with TRBJ2-3, with D possibly called TRBD1 or TRBD2 (6 bases each). Germline CDR1 reads SEHNR; CDR2 reads FQNEAQ (reference sequence). CDR3 length equals 15 residues. V dropped 1 base and J dropped 4 bases, with 12 bases sitting between them. The entire variable domain, with the rest obtained from reference TRBV7-9 and TRBJ2-3, is as follows: DTGVSQNPRHKITKRGQNVTFRCDPISEHNRLYWYRQTLGQGPEFLTYFQNEAQLEKSRLLSDRFSAERPKGSFSTLEIQRTEQGDSAMYLCASSLGGALSDTQYFGPGTRLTVL.

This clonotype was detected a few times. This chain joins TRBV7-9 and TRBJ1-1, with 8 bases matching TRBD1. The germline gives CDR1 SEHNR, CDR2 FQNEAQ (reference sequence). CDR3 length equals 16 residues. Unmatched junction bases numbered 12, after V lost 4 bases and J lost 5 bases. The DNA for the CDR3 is TGTGCCAGCAGCTCGCCGCGGACAGGGCTGTCTACTGAAGCTTTCTTT. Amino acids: CASSSPRTGLSTEAFF.

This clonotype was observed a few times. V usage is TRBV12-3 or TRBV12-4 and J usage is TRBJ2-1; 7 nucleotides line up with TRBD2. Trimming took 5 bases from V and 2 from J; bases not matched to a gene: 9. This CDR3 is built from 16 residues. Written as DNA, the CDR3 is TGTGCCAGCAGTCCACTTCCCGCGGGGGCCTACAATGAGCAGTTCTTC. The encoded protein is CASSPLPAGAYNEQFF.

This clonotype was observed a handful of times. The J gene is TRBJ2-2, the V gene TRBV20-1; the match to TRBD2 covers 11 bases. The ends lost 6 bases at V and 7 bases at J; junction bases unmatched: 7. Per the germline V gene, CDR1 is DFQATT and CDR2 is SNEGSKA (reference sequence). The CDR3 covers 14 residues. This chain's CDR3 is CSALLAGVVGELFF. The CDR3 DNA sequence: TGCAGTGCCCTACTAGCGGGGGTGGTCGGGGAGCTGTTTTTT.

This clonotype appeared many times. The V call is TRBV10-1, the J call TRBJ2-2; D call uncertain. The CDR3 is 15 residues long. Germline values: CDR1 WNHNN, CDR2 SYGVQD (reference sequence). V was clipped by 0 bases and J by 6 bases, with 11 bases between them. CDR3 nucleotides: TGCGCCAGCAGTGAGTCTGGCCCTCTGGCCGGGGAGCTGTTTTTT. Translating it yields CASSESGPLAGELFF.

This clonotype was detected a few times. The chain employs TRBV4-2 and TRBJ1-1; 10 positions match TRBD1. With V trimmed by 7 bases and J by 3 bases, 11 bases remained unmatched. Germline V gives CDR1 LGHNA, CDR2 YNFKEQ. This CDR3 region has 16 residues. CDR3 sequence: CASKTPGQGRHTEAFF. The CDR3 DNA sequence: TGTGCCAGCAAAACCCCGGGACAGGGGAGGCACACTGAAGCTTTCTTT.

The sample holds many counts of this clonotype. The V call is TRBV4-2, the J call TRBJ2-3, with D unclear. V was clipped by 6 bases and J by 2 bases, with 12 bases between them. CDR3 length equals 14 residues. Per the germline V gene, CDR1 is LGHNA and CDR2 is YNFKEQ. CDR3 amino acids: CASRPAVATDTQYF. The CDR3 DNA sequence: TGTGCCAGCAGGCCCGCTGTGGCCACAGATACGCAGTATTTT.

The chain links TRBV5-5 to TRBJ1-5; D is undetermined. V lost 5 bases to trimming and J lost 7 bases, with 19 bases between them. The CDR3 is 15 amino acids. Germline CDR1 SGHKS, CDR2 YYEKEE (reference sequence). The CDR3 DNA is TGTGCCAGCAGTCTGGCGGCCGGGTACGGGCAGCCCCAGCATTTT. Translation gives CASSLAAGYGQPQHF.

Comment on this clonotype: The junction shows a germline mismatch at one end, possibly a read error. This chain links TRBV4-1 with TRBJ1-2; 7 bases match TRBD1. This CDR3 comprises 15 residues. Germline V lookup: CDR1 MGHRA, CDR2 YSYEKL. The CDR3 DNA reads TGCGCCAGCAGCCAAGAGCGACAGGGCCGAGAAGGCTACCCCTTC. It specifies CASSQERQGREGYPF.

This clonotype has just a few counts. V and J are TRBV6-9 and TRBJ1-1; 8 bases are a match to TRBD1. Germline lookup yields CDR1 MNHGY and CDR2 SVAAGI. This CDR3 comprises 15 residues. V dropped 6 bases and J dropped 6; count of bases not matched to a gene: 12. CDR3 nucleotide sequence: TGTGCCAGCAGGATCCCAACAGGGGGTCGGCCTGAAGCTTTCTTT. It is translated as CASRIPTGGRPEAFF.

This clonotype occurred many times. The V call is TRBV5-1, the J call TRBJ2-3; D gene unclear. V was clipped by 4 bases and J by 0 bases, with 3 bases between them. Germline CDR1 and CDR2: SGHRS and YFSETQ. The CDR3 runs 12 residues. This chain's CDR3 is CASSVSTDTQYF. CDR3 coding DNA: TGCGCCAGCAGCGTAAGCACAGATACGCAGTATTTT.